A single sample gave rise to the 20 T cell receptor beta chains below, sequenced in a study of T cells in Graves' hyperthyroidism and ophthalmopathy. Amplification targeted TCR beta CDR3 regions from RNA transcripts. The HTBI primer set served for first-round RT-PCR of the TCR CDR3. TCRdb recomputed calls from the multiplex PCR reads with MiXCR, one row per CDR3 protein. The profile covers fewer than 650,000 distinct CDR3 sequences, with 12% to 15% appearing a single time and roughly 6.9% taken by the ten largest. The specimen was blood. The source of these receptors is a young woman with Graves' ophthalmopathy.

There are many counts of this clonotype. The chain links TRBV19 to TRBJ2-1; TRBD2 matches 14 bases. V lost 7 bases, J lost 5 bases, and 7 bases stayed unmatched. Per germline, CDR1 LNHDA and CDR2 SQIVND (reference sequence). This CDR3 has 16 amino acids. The CDR3 DNA is TGTGCCAGTAATTGGGCGGGACTAGCGGGAGACAATGAGCAGTTCTTC. Translating gives CASNWAGLAGDNEQFF.

This clonotype was counted many times. The chain is built from TRBV3-1 and TRBJ1-4, with 8 bases aligning to TRBD1. The CDR3 has 14 amino acids. Losses at the gene ends were 2 bases for V and 7 bases for J; bases not matched to a gene: 3. CDR1 and CDR2 from the germline V gene are LGHDT and YNNKEL (reference sequence). The CDR3 nucleotides read TGTGCCAGCAGCCAAACAGGGGGTATTGAAAAACTGTTTTTT. Its translation: CASSQTGGIEKLFF.

Ten or more counts support this clonotype. V and J are TRBV3-1 and TRBJ2-7; 12 bases line up with TRBD1. V was pared by 5 bases and J by 4 bases, with 6 bases of the junction left unmatched. The CDR3 has 15 residues. The germline CDR1 and CDR2 sequences are LGHDT and YNNKEL (reference sequence). The CDR3 spells CASSFPGQGAYEQYF. CDR3 bases: TGTGCCAGCAGCTTCCCGGGACAGGGGGCTTACGAGCAGTACTTC.

Only a few counts were recorded for this clonotype. This chain uses TRBV15 with TRBJ2-7, with 9 bases matching TRBD2. This CDR3 has 18 residues. Losses at the gene ends were 0 bases for V and 5 bases for J; bases not matched to a gene: 14. Per germline, CDR1 LNHNV and CDR2 YYDKDF (reference sequence). CDR3 DNA sequence: TGTGCCACCAGCAGAGAGGGCGGTCTAGCGGGATATCTGGACGAGCAGTACTTC. This codes for CATSREGGLAGYLDEQYF. Full variable domain (outside the CDR3, taken from reference TRBV15 and TRBJ2-7): DAMVIQNPRYQVTQFGKPVTLSCSQTLNHNVMYWYQQKSSQAPKLLFHYYDKDFNNEADTPDNFQSRRPNTSFCFLDIRSPGLGDTAMYLCATSREGGLAGYLDEQYFGPGTRLTVT.

This clonotype was seen ten or more times. V is TRBV6-1 and J is TRBJ2-7, with 7 bases lining up with TRBD1. CDR1 is MNHNS and CDR2 is SASEGT in the germline V gene. The CDR3 covers 14 residues. The V segment lost 8 bases and the J segment 0 bases; nucleotides outside the gene matches: 7. In DNA form, the CDR3 reads TGTGCCAGCCGACCGGGACAGAACTCCTACGAGCAGTACTTC. Protein product: CASRPGQNSYEQYF.

The chain recombines TRBV12-3 or TRBV12-4 with TRBJ2-6; either TRBD1 or TRBD2 may fit D (5 bases each). There are 19 residues in the CDR3. V shed 7 bases and J shed 0 bases, with 22 bases lying between them. The CDR3 DNA sequence: TGTGCCAGCAAATGGGAGATGAGGGGTAGTATCTCTGGGGCCAACGTCCTGACTTTC. This encodes CASKWEMRGSISGANVLTF.

The CDR3 DNA reads as TGTGCCAGCAGCCTAGAGCAGTTCTTC. Translating gives CASSLEQFF. The chain employs TRBV3-1 and TRBJ2-1, with no clear D. Trimming cost V 4 bases and J 10 bases, with 2 bases left between them. The germline CDR1 and CDR2 sequences are LGHDT and YNNKEL (reference sequence). The CDR3 has 9 residues.

The CDR3 region is CASSSSPTGIDGYTF. CDR3 DNA sequence: TGTGCCAGCAGTAGTAGTCCTACAGGGATAGATGGCTACACCTTC. The V call is TRBV12-3 or TRBV12-4, the J call TRBJ1-2, with a tentative D call TRBD1 (6 bases). Trimming removed 5 bases from V and 6 bases from J, with 19 bases in between. This CDR3 region has 15 residues.

Ten or more counts support this clonotype. The rearrangement joins TRBV7-2 to TRBJ2-7; the match to TRBD2 covers 13 bases. This CDR3 contains 16 residues. CDR1 is SGHTA, CDR2 FQGNSA, per germline. After removal of 5 bases from V and 5 bases from J, the junction contained 9 bases not matched to a gene. The CDR3 DNA is TGTGCCAGCAGCCGGACTAGCGGGAGTCGACCCAACGAGCAGTACTTC. Translated: CASSRTSGSRPNEQYF.

This sequence joins TRBV7-6 and TRBJ2-1; TRBD2 aligns across 9 bases. Germline lookup yields CDR1 SGHVS and CDR2 FNYEAQ. The CDR3 has 17 amino acids. V lost 5 bases and J lost 1; bases outside the gene matches: 9. The CDR3 sequence: CASSQRSGRRSYNEQFF. CDR3 nucleotide sequence: TGTGCCAGCAGCCAACGAAGCGGGAGGAGGTCCTACAATGAGCAGTTCTTC.

The CDR3 DNA is TGTGCCACCAGCAGAGGGGTTGAGAGCCACATCTACAATGAGCAGTTCTTC. Translating gives CATSRGVESHIYNEQFF. The gene calls are TRBV15 and TRBJ2-1; D not resolved. V lost 1 base and J lost 3, with 16 bases in between. The CDR3 runs to 17 residues. Germline loops: CDR1 LNHNV, CDR2 YYDKDF (reference sequence).

There are a few counts of this clonotype. The V gene is TRBV4-1, the J gene TRBJ1-2; D possibly corresponds to TRBD1 (6 bases). The ends were cut back, 0 bases at V and 2 bases at J, with 16 bases in the middle. Germline CDR1 MGHRA, CDR2 YSYEKL. The CDR3 covers 17 residues. The CDR3 here is CASSQDRGQVDNYGYTF. CDR3 bases: TGCGCCAGCAGCCAAGATCGGGGGCAGGTTGACAACTATGGCTACACCTTC.

The CDR3 sequence is CATSDNRLAGIDEQFF. The DNA for the CDR3 is TGTGCCACCAGTGATAATCGACTAGCGGGAATCGATGAGCAGTTCTTC. The chain recombines TRBV24-1 with TRBJ2-1, with 11 bases lining up with TRBD2. Germline values: CDR1 KGHDR, CDR2 SFDVKD. This CDR3 has 16 amino acids. Trimming removed 3 bases from V and 8 bases from J; junction bases left unmatched: 8.

The chain carries TRBV9 and TRBJ1-2; TRBD1 agrees at 10 bases. Germline V gene lookup returns CDR1 SGDLS and CDR2 YYNGEE. This CDR3 spans 17 amino acids. With V trimmed by 0 bases and J by 2 bases, 7 bases remained unmatched. The CDR3, as DNA: TGTGCCAGCAGCGTAGGGGGGACAGGGGCTATCAACTATGGCTACACCTTC. Protein: CASSVGGTGAINYGYTF.

This clonotype appeared a few times. The chain carries TRBV19 and TRBJ2-2, with D maybe TRBD1 (7 bases). From germline, CDR1 is LNHDA and CDR2 SQIVND (reference sequence). V lost 2 bases, J lost 2 bases, and 12 bases lay in between. The CDR3 extends over 16 amino acids. The CDR3 spells CASSIQEGANTGELFF. CDR3 nucleotides: TGTGCCAGTAGTATACAGGAGGGGGCAAACACCGGGGAGCTGTTTTTT.

This clonotype turned up a few times. The J gene is TRBJ2-7, the V gene TRBV6-1; D ambiguous. This CDR3 has 15 residues. V gave up 6 bases and J gave up 2 bases, with 17 bases separating them. The germline CDR1 and CDR2 sequences are MNHNS and SASEGT. Here the CDR3 DNA reads TGTGCCAGCAGCCCGTCCCGGATCCAAGCCTACGAGCAGTACTTC. It encodes CASSPSRIQAYEQYF.

The V call is TRBV19, the J call TRBJ2-1; the D is unclear. V dropped 7 bases and J dropped 0 bases, with 4 bases sitting between them. There are 12 residues in the CDR3. The germline V gene has CDR1 LNHDA and CDR2 SQIVND (reference sequence). CDR3 in amino acids: CASTSSYNEQFF. The CDR3 DNA reads as TGTGCCAGTACTTCCTCCTACAATGAGCAGTTCTTC.

This clonotype was seen many times. The chain is built from TRBV4-1 and TRBJ2-7; 11 nucleotides match TRBD2. Germline V CDR1 and CDR2: MGHRA, YSYEKL. V dropped 3 bases and J dropped 3; count of bases not matched to a gene: 7. The CDR3 has 16 residues. CDR3 residues: CASSQGLAELNYEQYF. The CDR3 DNA is TGCGCCAGCAGCCAGGGACTAGCGGAGCTAAACTACGAGCAGTACTTC.

In this sample, this clonotype turned up many times. This chain connects TRBV2 to TRBJ1-2; TRBD1 matches at 11 bases. Germline-derived CDR1 and CDR2 are SNHLY and FYNNEI. V shed 6 bases, J shed 2 bases, and the junction held 8 bases outside the gene matches. The CDR3 loop spans 16 amino acids. The CDR3 region is CASRTTGTGGNYGYTF. Written as DNA, the CDR3 is TGTGCCAGCAGAACCACCGGGACAGGGGGGAACTATGGCTACACCTTC.

The rearrangement links TRBV5-1 to TRBJ2-1; 15 bases agree with TRBD2. The CDR3 extends over 17 amino acids. Germline V CDR1 and CDR2: SGHRS, YFSETQ. Trimming at V came to 4 bases and at J to 9 bases, leaving 11 bases not matched to a gene. The chain's CDR3 is CASSATPGLAGGGEQFF. In DNA form, the CDR3 reads TGCGCCAGCAGCGCTACACCGGGACTAGCGGGAGGCGGTGAGCAGTTCTTC.